The clone carrying this T cell receptor beta chain was detected ten times or more. No antigen is known for it. Of the isolated RNA, all was reverse transcribed, and so the sequenced material was expressed TCRB transcripts. Sequencing used immunoSEQ multiplex PCR; TCRdb keeps in-frame clones, though not all of them. The sample shows about 160,000 clones, less than 9.5% of them seen only once. This entry is derived from a study of beta chain features in type 1 diabetes. At the level of the study: Sorted cells examined across all samples numbered 107,917,701. Regarding the study as a whole: Type 1 diabetes patients had fewer VDJ junction insertions and more deletions. Among all four CD4+ subsets, Type 1 diabetes patients had TCRB CDR3s that were moderately but significantly shorter. In cDNA sequencing, cells with high TCR expression could be over-represented.

About 110 mL of blood, on average, came from one heparinised draw per donor. The sample comprised central memory CD4+ T cells from blood. The sequence came from a middle-aged woman with type 1 diabetes.

CDR3 in DNA: TGTGCCAGCAGTCACGGACAGGGGGCTAACTATGGCTACACCTTC. As protein: CASSHGQGANYGYTF. The chain has TRBV28 and TRBJ1-2, with 10 bases that match TRBD1. V dropped 5 bases and J dropped 0; count of bases not matched to a gene: 3. Germline V CDR1 and CDR2: MDHEN, SYDVKM. The CDR3 length is 15 residues.